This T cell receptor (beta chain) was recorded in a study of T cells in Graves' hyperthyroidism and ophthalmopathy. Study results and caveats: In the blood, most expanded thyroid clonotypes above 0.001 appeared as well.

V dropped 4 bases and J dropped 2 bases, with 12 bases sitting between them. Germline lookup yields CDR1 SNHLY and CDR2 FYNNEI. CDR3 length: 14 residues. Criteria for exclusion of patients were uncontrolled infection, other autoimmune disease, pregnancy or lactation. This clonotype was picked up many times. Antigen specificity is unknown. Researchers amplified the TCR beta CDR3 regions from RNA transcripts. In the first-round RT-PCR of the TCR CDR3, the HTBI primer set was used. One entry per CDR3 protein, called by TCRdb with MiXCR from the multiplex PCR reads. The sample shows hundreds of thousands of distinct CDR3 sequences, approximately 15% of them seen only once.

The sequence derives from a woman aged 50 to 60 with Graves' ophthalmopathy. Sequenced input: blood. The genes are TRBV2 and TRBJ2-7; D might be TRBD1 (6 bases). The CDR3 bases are TGTGCCAGCAGTGGGTCAGGGGATACCTACGAGCAGTACTTC. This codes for CASSGSGDTYEQYF.